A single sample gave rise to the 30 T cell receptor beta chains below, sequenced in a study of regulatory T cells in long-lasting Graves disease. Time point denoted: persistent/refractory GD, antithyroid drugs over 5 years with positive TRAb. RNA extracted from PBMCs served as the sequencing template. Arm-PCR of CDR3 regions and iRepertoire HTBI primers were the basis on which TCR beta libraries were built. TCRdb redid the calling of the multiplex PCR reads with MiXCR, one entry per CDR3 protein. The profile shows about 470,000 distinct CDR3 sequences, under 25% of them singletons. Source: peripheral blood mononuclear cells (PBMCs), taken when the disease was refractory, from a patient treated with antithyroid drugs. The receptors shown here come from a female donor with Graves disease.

The CDR3 loop reads CASSLAEYQGTGELFF. DNA for the CDR3: TGTGCCAGCAGCTTAGCGGAGTACCAGGGAACCGGGGAGCTGTTTTTT. The chain combines TRBV7-2 with TRBJ2-2, with D possibly TRBD1 on 5 matching bases. Per the germline V gene, CDR1 is SGHTA and CDR2 is FQGNSA. The V end lost 0 bases, the J end lost 5 bases, and 13 bases lay between the germline ends. This CDR3 has 16 residues.

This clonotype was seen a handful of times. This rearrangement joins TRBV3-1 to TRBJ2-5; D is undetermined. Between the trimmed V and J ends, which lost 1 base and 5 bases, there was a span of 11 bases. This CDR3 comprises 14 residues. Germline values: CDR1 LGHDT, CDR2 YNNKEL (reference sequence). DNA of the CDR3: TGTGCCAGCAGCCAAGGGCGGCGGCCGGAGACCCAGTACTTC. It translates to CASSQGRRPETQYF.

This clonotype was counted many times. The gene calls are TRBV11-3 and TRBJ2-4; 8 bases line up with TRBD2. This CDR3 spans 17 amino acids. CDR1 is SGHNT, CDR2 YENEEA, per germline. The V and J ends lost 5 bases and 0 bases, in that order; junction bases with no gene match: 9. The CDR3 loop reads CASSPLAGLLAKNIQYF. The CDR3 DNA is TGTGCCAGCAGCCCGTTAGCGGGACTGTTAGCCAAAAACATTCAGTACTTC.

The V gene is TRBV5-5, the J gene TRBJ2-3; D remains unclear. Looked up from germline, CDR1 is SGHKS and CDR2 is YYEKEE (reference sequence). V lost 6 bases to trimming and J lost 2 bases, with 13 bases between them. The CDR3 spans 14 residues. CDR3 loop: CASNVDRDTDTQYF. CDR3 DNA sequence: TGTGCCAGCAACGTGGATAGGGACACAGATACGCAGTATTTT.

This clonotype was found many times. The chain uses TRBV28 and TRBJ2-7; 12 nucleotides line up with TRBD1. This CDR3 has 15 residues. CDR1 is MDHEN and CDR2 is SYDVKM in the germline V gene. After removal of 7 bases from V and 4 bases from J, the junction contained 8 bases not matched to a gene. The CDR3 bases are TGTGCCAGCACGGGCGGGGGACAGGGGGCATACGAGCAGTACTTC. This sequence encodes CASTGGGQGAYEQYF.

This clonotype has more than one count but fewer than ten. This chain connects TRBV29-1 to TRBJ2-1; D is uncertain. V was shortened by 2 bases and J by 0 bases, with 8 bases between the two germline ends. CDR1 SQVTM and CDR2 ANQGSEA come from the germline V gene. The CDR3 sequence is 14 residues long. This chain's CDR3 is CSVEIGRSYNEQFF. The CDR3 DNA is TGCAGCGTTGAAATAGGACGCTCCTACAATGAGCAGTTCTTC.

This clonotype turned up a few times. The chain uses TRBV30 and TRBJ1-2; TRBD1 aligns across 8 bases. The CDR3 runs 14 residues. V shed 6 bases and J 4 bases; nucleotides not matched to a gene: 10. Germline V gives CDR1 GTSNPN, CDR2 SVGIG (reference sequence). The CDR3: CACLRGDRPYGYTF. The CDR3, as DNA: TGTGCCTGTCTTAGAGGGGACAGGCCCTATGGCTACACCTTC.

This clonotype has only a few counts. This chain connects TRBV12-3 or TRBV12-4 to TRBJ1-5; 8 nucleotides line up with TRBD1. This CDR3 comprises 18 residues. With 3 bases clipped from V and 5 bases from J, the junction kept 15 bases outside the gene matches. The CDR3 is CASSFKPLGQGMYQPQHF. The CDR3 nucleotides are TGTGCCAGCAGTTTTAAGCCCCTCGGACAGGGTATGTATCAGCCCCAGCATTTT.

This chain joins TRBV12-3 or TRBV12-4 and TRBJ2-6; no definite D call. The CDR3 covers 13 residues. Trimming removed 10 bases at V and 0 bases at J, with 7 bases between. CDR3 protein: CAIDSSGANVLTF. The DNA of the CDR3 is TGTGCCATCGACTCCTCTGGGGCCAACGTCCTGACTTTC.

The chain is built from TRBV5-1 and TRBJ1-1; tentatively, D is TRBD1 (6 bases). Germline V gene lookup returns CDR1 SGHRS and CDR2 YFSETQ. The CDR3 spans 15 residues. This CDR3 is CARDLGGRLNTEAFF. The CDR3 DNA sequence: TGCGCTAGAGACCTCGGGGGCCGGCTGAACACTGAAGCTTTCTTT.

The CDR3, as DNA: TGTGCCAGCAGCTTAGATCGACATGGCTACACCTTC. It encodes CASSLDRHGYTF. This chain uses TRBV7-9 with TRBJ1-2; no clear D gene. The germline gives CDR1 SEHNR, CDR2 FQNEAQ (reference sequence). V shed 1 base and J shed 6 bases, with 6 bases lying between them. CDR3 length: 12 residues.

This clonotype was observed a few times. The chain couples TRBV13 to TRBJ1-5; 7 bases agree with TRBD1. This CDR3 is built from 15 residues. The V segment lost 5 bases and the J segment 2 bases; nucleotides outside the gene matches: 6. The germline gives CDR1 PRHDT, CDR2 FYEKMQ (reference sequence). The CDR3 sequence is CASSNRGGGNQPQHF. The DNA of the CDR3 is TGTGCCAGCAGCAACAGGGGAGGCGGCAATCAGCCCCAGCATTTT.

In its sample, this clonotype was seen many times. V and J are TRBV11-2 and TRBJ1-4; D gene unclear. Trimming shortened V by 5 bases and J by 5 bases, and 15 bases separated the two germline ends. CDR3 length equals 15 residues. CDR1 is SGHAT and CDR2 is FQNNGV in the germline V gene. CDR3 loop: CASSHYSRSNEKLFF. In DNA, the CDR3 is TGTGCCAGCAGCCATTATTCCAGGTCAAATGAAAAACTGTTTTTT.

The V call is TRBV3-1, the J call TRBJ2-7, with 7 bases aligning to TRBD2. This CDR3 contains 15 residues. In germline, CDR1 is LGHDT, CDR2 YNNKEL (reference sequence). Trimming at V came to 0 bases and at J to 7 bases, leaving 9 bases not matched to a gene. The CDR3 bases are TGTGCCAGCAGCCAAGATTCGGGGGGAGTTAGGGAGCAGTACTTC. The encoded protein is CASSQDSGGVREQYF.

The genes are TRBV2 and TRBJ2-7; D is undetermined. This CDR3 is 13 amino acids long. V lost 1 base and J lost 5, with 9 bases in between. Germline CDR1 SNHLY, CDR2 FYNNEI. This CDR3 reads CASSEEVGNEQYF. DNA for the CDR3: TGTGCCAGCAGTGAAGAGGTAGGCAACGAGCAGTACTTC.

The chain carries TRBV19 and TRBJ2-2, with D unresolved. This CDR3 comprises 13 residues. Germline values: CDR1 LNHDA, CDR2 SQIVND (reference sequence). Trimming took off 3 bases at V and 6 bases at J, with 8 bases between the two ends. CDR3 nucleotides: TGTGCCAGTAGTATGGCTGGTTCCGGGGAGCTGTTTTTT. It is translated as CASSMAGSGELFF.

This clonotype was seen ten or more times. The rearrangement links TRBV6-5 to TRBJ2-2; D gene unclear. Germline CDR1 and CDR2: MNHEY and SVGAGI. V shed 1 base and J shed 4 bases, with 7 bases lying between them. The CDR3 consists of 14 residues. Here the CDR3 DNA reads TGTGCCAGCAGTTACTTGGGAAGCACCGGGGAGCTGTTTTTT. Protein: CASSYLGSTGELFF.

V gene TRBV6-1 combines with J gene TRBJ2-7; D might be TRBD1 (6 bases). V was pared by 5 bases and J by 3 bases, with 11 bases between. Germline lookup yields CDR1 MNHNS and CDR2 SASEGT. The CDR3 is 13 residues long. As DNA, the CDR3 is TGTGCCAGCAGTCGGACAGAACACTACGAGCAGTACTTC. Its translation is CASSRTEHYEQYF.

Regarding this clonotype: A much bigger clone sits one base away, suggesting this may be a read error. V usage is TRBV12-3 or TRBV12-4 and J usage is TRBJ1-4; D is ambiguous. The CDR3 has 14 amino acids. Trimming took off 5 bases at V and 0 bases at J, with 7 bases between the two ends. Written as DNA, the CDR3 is TGTGCCAGCAGTACAGCTACAACTAATGAAAAACTGTTTTTT. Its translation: CASSTATTNEKLFF.

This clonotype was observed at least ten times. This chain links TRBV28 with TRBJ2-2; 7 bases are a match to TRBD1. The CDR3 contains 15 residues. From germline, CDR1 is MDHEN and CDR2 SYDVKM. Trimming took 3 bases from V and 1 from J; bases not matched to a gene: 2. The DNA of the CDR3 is TGTGCCAGCAGTTTGTGGACAGGGAACACCGGGGAGCTGTTTTTT. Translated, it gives CASSLWTGNTGELFF.

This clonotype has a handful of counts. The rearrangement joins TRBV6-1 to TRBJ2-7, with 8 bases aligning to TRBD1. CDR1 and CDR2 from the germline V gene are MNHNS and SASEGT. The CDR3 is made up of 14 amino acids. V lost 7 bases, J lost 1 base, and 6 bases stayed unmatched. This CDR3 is CASTQRTGSYEQYF. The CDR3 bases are TGTGCCAGCACACAGCGGACAGGGTCCTACGAGCAGTACTTC.

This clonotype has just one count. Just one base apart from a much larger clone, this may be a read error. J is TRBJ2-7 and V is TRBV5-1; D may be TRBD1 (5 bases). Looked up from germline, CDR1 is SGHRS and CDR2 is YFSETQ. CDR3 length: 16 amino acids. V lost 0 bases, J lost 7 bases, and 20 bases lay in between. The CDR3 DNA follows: TGCGCCAGCAGCTTGGCATCTGGCAGGGCCCAAGGAGAGCAGTACTTC. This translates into CASSLASGRAQGEQYF.

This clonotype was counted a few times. The CDR3, as DNA: TGTGCCAGCAGCCAAGATCTGCCTATGGCGAGAAGGACTGAAGCTTTCTTT. Translating it yields CASSQDLPMARRTEAFF. The rearrangement uses TRBV3-1 and TRBJ1-1; D is ambiguous. CDR3 length: 17 amino acids. With 0 bases removed from V and 5 bases from J, the gap between germline ends came to 19 bases. Per the germline V gene, CDR1 is LGHDT and CDR2 is YNNKEL (reference sequence).

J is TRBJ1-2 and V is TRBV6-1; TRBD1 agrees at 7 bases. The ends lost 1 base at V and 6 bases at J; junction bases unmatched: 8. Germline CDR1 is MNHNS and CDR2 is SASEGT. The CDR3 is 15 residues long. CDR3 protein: CASSEGPGRGDGYTF. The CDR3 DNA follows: TGTGCCAGCAGTGAAGGGCCGGGCAGGGGGGATGGCTACACCTTC.

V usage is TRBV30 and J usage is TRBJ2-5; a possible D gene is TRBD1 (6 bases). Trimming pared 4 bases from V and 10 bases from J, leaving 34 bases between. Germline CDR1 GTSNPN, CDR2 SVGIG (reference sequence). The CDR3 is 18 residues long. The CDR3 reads CAWIKSGQRRHHTGGQYF. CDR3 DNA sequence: TGTGCCTGGATTAAGAGCGGACAGAGGCGCCACCACACAGGTGGCCAGTACTTC.

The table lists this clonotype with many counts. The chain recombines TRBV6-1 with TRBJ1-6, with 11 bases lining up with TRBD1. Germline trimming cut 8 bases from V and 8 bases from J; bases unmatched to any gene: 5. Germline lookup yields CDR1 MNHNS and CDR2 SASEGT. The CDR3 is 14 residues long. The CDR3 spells CASARDRGDSPLHF. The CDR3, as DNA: TGTGCCAGCGCTCGGGACAGGGGGGATTCACCCCTCCACTTT.

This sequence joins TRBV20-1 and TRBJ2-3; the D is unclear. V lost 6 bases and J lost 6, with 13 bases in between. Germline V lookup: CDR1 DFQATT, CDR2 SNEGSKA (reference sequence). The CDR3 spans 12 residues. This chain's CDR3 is CSAWKFTDTQYF. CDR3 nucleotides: TGCAGTGCATGGAAGTTCACGGATACGCAGTATTTT.

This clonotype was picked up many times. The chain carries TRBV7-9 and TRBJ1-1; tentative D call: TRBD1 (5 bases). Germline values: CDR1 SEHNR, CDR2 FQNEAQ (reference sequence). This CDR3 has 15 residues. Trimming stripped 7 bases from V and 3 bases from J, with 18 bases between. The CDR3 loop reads CASNPTWGGDTEAFF. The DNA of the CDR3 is TGTGCCAGCAACCCGACATGGGGAGGGGACACTGAAGCTTTCTTT. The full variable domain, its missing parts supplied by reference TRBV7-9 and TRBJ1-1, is DTGVSQNPRHKITKRGQNVTFRCDPISEHNRLYWYRQTLGQGPEFLTYFQNEAQLEKSRLLSDRFSAERPKGSFSTLEIQRTEQGDSAMYLCASNPTWGGDTEAFFGQGTRLTVV.

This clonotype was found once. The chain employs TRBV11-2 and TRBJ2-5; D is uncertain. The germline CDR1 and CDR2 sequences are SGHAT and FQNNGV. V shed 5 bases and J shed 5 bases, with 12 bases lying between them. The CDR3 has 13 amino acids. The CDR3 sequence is CASSVTSSETQYF. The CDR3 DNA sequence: TGTGCCAGCAGCGTGACCTCCTCGGAGACCCAGTACTTC.

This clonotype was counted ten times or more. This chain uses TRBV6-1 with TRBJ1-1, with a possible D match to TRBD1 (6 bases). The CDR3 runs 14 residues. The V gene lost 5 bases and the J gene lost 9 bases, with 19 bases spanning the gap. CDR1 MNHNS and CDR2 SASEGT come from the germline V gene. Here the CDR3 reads CASSPRQALSKAFF. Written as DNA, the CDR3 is TGTGCCAGCAGTCCCCGACAGGCTCTTTCTAAAGCTTTCTTT.